The 24 T cell receptor beta chains presented below share a single source sample, sequenced in a study of blood T cell repertoires in COVID-19. Clones were sequenced by immunoSEQ multiplex PCR, and TCRdb holds only the in-frame ones, with some missing. Here the sample spans a few hundred thousand clones, about 68% being singletons. The sample was peripheral blood. All receptors come from a woman older than 75 with acute or convalescent COVID-19.

This chain uses TRBV7-8 with TRBJ1-6; 7 bases line up with TRBD1. Germline-derived CDR1 and CDR2 are SGHVS and FQNEAQ. Germline trimming cut 4 bases from V and 9 bases from J; bases unmatched to any gene: 6. There are 14 residues in the CDR3. The CDR3 bases are TGTGCCAGCAGCTCGACAGGGTTCAGTTCACCCCTCCACTTT. This sequence encodes CASSSTGFSSPLHF.

V is TRBV27 and J is TRBJ2-3, with 9 bases matching TRBD2. Trimming took 0 bases from V and 5 from J; bases not matched to a gene: 9. CDR1 and CDR2 (germline): MNHEY, SMNVEV (reference sequence). The CDR3 extends over 17 amino acids. DNA for the CDR3: TGTGCCAGCAGTTTATCGAGGGCGGGGGGGCTTCAAGATACGCAGTATTTT. Translating gives CASSLSRAGGLQDTQYF.

The rearrangement joins TRBV4-1 to TRBJ1-6; 11 nucleotides match TRBD1. V was clipped by 4 bases and J by 10 bases; unmatched bases: 6. This CDR3 is 15 amino acids long. Germline values: CDR1 MGHRA, CDR2 YSYEKL. The CDR3 DNA sequence: TGCGCCAGCAGCCGCGGACAGGGGGCAGAATCACCCCTCCACTTT. Translated: CASSRGQGAESPLHF.

The V call is TRBV24-1, the J call TRBJ2-5, with D perhaps matching TRBD1 (7 bases). Looked up from germline, CDR1 is KGHDR and CDR2 is SFDVKD. V was pared by 3 bases and J by 2 bases, with 12 bases between. This CDR3 spans 15 amino acids. CDR3 sequence: CATSDGGTAQETQYF. For the CDR3, the DNA is TGTGCCACCAGTGATGGCGGGACAGCTCAAGAGACCCAGTACTTC.

V is TRBV27 and J is TRBJ2-3; 12 nucleotides line up with TRBD1. The CDR3 is 18 amino acids. Germline V gene lookup returns CDR1 MNHEY and CDR2 SMNVEV (reference sequence). Unmatched junction bases numbered 11, after V lost 5 bases and J lost 2 bases. This chain's CDR3 is CASSPRDRGRLHTDTQYF. The CDR3 nucleotides are TGTGCCAGCAGTCCCCGGGACAGGGGGCGCCTCCACACAGATACGCAGTATTTT.

This clone turned up a few times. The chain employs TRBV6-5 and TRBJ2-1; 7 bases agree with TRBD2. Germline V gives CDR1 MNHEY, CDR2 SVGAGI. The V segment lost 6 bases and the J segment 8 bases; nucleotides outside the gene matches: 7. This CDR3 is built from 13 residues. The CDR3 DNA is TGTGCCAGCAGCCTTGGCGGGAGCGATGAGCAGTTCTTC. This sequence encodes CASSLGGSDEQFF.

The rearrangement links TRBV18 to TRBJ1-4; maybe TRBD1 (5 bases). CDR3 length equals 18 residues. In germline, CDR1 is KGHSH, CDR2 LQKENI. Trimming left V 1 base short and J 0 bases short, with 15 bases between. Written as DNA, the CDR3 is TGTGCCAGCTCACCACGGCAGGGCCGGCTAGCAACTAATGAAAAACTGTTTTTT. Encoded protein: CASSPRQGRLATNEKLFF.

This clone was observed a few times. The rearrangement uses TRBV29-1 and TRBJ1-2; D possibly corresponds to TRBD1 (6 bases). Deletions cut 8 bases from V and 8 bases from J, with 21 bases between. Per the germline V gene, CDR1 is SQVTM and CDR2 is ANQGSEA. The CDR3 totals 13 residues. The CDR3 DNA reads TGCAGCACCGAGGACAGCCTATCTTACGGCTACACCTTC. Its protein product is CSTEDSLSYGYTF.

There are a few counts of this clone. The genes are TRBV7-8 and TRBJ1-4, with D unresolved. The CDR3 contains 13 residues. Between the trimmed V and J ends, which lost 0 bases and 8 bases, there was a span of 7 bases. Germline V gene sequence: CDR1 SGHVS, CDR2 FQNEAQ. CDR3: CASSLALREKLFF. CDR3 nucleotide sequence: TGTGCCAGCAGCTTAGCGCTAAGAGAAAAACTGTTTTTT.

The chain combines TRBV6-5 with TRBJ2-4; D gene uncertain. This CDR3 spans 15 amino acids. V was shortened by 6 bases and J by 0 bases, with 12 bases between the two germline ends. CDR1 and CDR2 from the germline V gene are MNHEY and SVGAGI. The CDR3 DNA reads as TGTGCCAGCAGCTCCACATCCCTAGCCAAAAACATTCAGTACTTC. Translating gives CASSSTSLAKNIQYF.

This clone appeared a single time. The J gene is TRBJ1-3, the V gene TRBV18; D unclear. CDR3 length equals 16 residues. V lost 1 base, J lost 0 bases, and 10 bases lay in between. CDR1 is KGHSH, CDR2 LQKENI, per germline. This CDR3 is CASSPLLERSGNTIYF. The CDR3, as DNA: TGTGCCAGCTCACCACTTCTGGAGCGCTCTGGAAACACCATATATTTT.

V and J are TRBV2 and TRBJ1-2; D ambiguous. The CDR3 is made up of 14 amino acids. Between the trimmed V and J ends, which lost 5 bases and 8 bases, there was a span of 18 bases. Germline values: CDR1 SNHLY, CDR2 FYNNEI. In DNA, the CDR3 is TGTGCCAGCAGTCCCAGGACTCGGGCCGGGGGCTACACCTTC. Translating it yields CASSPRTRAGGYTF.

This chain links TRBV19 with TRBJ1-5; TRBD1 agrees at 8 bases. The V segment lost 6 bases and the J segment 3 bases; nucleotides outside the gene matches: 4. This CDR3 has 14 residues. Germline CDR1 reads LNHDA; CDR2 reads SQIVND (reference sequence). The CDR3 reads CASRLGQVNQPQHF. For the CDR3, the DNA is TGTGCCAGTAGATTGGGACAGGTCAATCAGCCCCAGCATTTT. Using reference TRBV19 and TRBJ1-5 for the parts outside the CDR3, the full variable domain is DGGITQSPKYLFRKEGQNVTLSCEQNLNHDAMYWYRQDPGQGLRLIYYSQIVNDFQKGDIAEGYSVSREKKESFPLTVTSAQKNPTAFYLCASRLGQVNQPQHFGDGTRLSIL.

The chain couples TRBV2 to TRBJ2-7; TRBD1 aligns across 8 bases. Germline V CDR1 and CDR2: SNHLY, FYNNEI. The CDR3 contains 15 residues. The V segment lost 5 bases and the J segment 5 bases; nucleotides outside the gene matches: 11. The CDR3 is CASSLADRGRHEQYF. The DNA of the CDR3 is TGTGCCAGCAGTCTGGCTGACAGGGGCCGCCACGAGCAGTACTTC.

The genes are TRBV4-1 and TRBJ2-3, with TRBD2 matching 10 bases. The CDR3 consists of 17 residues. Germline CDR1 reads MGHRA; CDR2 reads YSYEKL. Germline trimming cut 0 bases from V and 5 bases from J; bases unmatched to any gene: 8. The CDR3 bases are TGCGCCAGCAGCCAAGATCCTCTAGCGGGGGTTGTAGATACGCAGTATTTT. It specifies CASSQDPLAGVVDTQYF.

The rearrangement links TRBV6-5 to TRBJ1-6; 8 nucleotides line up with TRBD1. CDR3 length: 16 residues. V lost 3 bases to trimming and J lost 7 bases; unmatched junction nucleotides: 8. Germline V CDR1 and CDR2: MNHEY, SVGAGI. The CDR3 DNA follows: TGTGCCAGCAGTTATGGTCAGGGGGCGCCCAATTCACCCCTCCACTTT. Residues: CASSYGQGAPNSPLHF.

CDR3 sequence: CASSEDREGQPQHF. For the CDR3, the DNA is TGTGCCAGCAGTGAGGACAGGGAAGGCCAGCCCCAGCATTTT. The V gene is TRBV2, the J gene TRBJ1-5; TRBD1 aligns across 8 bases. The CDR3 is 14 amino acids. Germline assignment: CDR1 SNHLY and CDR2 FYNNEI. V lost 3 bases, J lost 7 bases, and 5 bases stayed unmatched.

V and J are TRBV6-5 and TRBJ1-2; D is possibly TRBD1 (5 bases). Trimming cost V 8 bases and J 3 bases, with 13 bases left between them. CDR3 size: 13 residues. Looked up from germline, CDR1 is MNHEY and CDR2 is SVGAGI. The CDR3 DNA follows: TGTGCCAGCCATAGGGGCCGCTACTATGGCTACACCTTC. Translated, it gives CASHRGRYYGYTF.

J is TRBJ2-2 and V is TRBV7-2; 9 positions match TRBD1. V gave up 5 bases and J gave up 1 base; unmatched junction bases: 5. The CDR3 contains 16 residues. CDR1 is SGHTA, CDR2 FQGNSA, per germline. DNA of the CDR3: TGTGCCAGCAGCCCCACAGGGGGCCGGAACACCGGGGAGCTGTTTTTT. Amino acids: CASSPTGGRNTGELFF.

The gene calls are TRBV10-3 and TRBJ1-2; D is ambiguous. The CDR3 runs 14 residues. V lost 4 bases, J lost 4 bases, and 13 bases lay in between. Germline V gene lookup returns CDR1 ENHRY and CDR2 SYGVKD. Here the CDR3 DNA reads TGTGCCATCAGTGCGCGGCAGGAGGCCTATGGCTACACCTTC. Protein product: CAISARQEAYGYTF.

The gene calls are TRBV6-6 and TRBJ2-1; 7 bases are a match to TRBD2. The CDR3 covers 14 residues. Trimming cost V 8 bases and J 2 bases; bases outside gene matches: 6. Germline CDR1 and CDR2: MNHNY and SVGAGI (reference sequence). The DNA of the CDR3 is TGTGCCAGCCTGAAAGCGGGGCCCTACAATGAGCAGTTCTTC. Translating it yields CASLKAGPYNEQFF.

This clone came up many times. The chain combines TRBV5-3 with TRBJ1-1, with D possibly matching TRBD1 (6 bases). TRBV5-3 is an open reading frame whose function is uncertain. V dropped 2 bases and J dropped 1 base, with 24 bases sitting between them. The CDR3 runs 19 residues. The CDR3 DNA reads as TGTGCCAGAAGCTTCCAAATCAGGGGCAAAGGGGTTACGAACACTGAAGCTTTCTTT. This encodes CARSFQIRGKGVTNTEAFF.

This clone was counted a few times. This rearrangement joins TRBV5-1 to TRBJ1-2, with D possibly being TRBD1 (5 bases). This CDR3 spans 16 amino acids. Germline V CDR1 and CDR2: SGHRS, YFSETQ. Trimming cost V 2 bases and J 7 bases, with 21 bases left between them. The CDR3 coding sequence is TGCGCCAGCAGCTTTGGGGGAGCGGGGTCCGACTCTGGCTACACCTTC. It yields the protein CASSFGGAGSDSGYTF.

The J gene is TRBJ2-7, the V gene TRBV20-1, with a weak D call TRBD1 (6 bases). Trimming took off 3 bases at V and 1 base at J, with 10 bases between the two ends. This CDR3 region has 13 residues. Germline-derived CDR1 and CDR2 are DFQATT and SNEGSKA (reference sequence). The CDR3 region has the DNA TGCAGTGCTAGTAGGGGGAAATCCTACGAGCAGTACTTC. Translated, it gives CSASRGKSYEQYF.